This is a list of T cell receptor beta chains from one sample in a study of blood T cell repertoires in COVID-19. Libraries were prepared by immunoSEQ multiplex PCR; TCRdb keeps only in-frame clonotypes and omits some of them. There are tens of thousands of clones in the sample; roughly 88% occur only once, and about 15% lies in the top ten. The source material was peripheral blood. The receptor source for this set is a human donor in a cohort sampled during active COVID-19. The donor label of this sample is uncertain. Each CDR3 is given with its conserved first and last residue. Each record gives: clone size, D gene, V gene, J gene, CDR3 protein, CDR3 DNA. D genes are given only for firm matches. Expanded clones are given a class, and other clones once, few, many or no size at all.

-,-,TRBV30,TRBJ1-3,CAWRRRDSGNTIYF,TGTGCCTGGAGACGACGGGACTCTGGAAACACCATATATTTT
-,-,TRBV18,TRBJ1-6,CASSPAQINSPLHF,TGTGCCAGCTCACCGGCCCAGATTAATTCACCCCTCCACTTT
-,-,TRBV19,TRBJ1-5,CASSILQDNQPQHF,TGTGCCAGTAGTATCCTACAGGATAATCAGCCCCAGCATTTT
-,-,TRBV7-2,TRBJ1-6,CASSLGLRGNSPLHF,TGTGCCAGCAGCTTAGGGCTTAGGGGGAATTCACCCCTCCACTTT
-,TRBD1,TRBV28,TRBJ2-2,CASSSSDRRYTNTGELFF,TGTGCCAGCAGTTCGTCGGACAGGCGTTACACGAACACCGGGGAGCTGTTTTTT
-,-,TRBV5-6,TRBJ2-5,CASSLGGRETQYF,TGTGCCAGCAGCTTGGGGGGCCGAGAGACCCAGTACTTC
few,-,TRBV19,TRBJ1-2,CASSTQGNYGYTF,TGTGCCAGTAGTACGCAGGGTAATTATGGCTACACCTTC
-,-,TRBV27,TRBJ2-7,CASSLGGSPYEQYF,TGTGCCAGCAGTTTAGGGGGGAGCCCCTACGAGCAGTACTTC
-,-,TRBV5-1,TRBJ2-2,CASQPSGGTGELFF,TGCGCCAGTCAGCCCAGCGGAGGCACCGGGGAGCTGTTTTTT
-,TRBD1,TRBV5-5,TRBJ1-1,CASSLSRDRGLAEAFF,TGTGCCAGCAGCTTATCCCGGGACAGGGGGCTGGCTGAAGCTTTCTTT
-,-,TRBV28,TRBJ2-7,CASSSPSLGLSYEQYF,TGTGCCAGCAGTTCTCCCTCCTTGGGCCTCTCCTACGAGCAGTACTTC
-,-,TRBV12-5,TRBJ1-1,CASATGMNTEAFF,TGTGCTAGTGCCACAGGTATGAACACTGAAGCTTTCTTT
few,TRBD1,TRBV6-5,TRBJ2-7,CASSYSPGGGYEQYF,TGTGCCAGCAGTTACTCCCCAGGGGGCGGTTACGAGCAGTACTTC
-,-,TRBV5-1,TRBJ1-2,CASSEISGLPGYGYTF,TGCGCCAGCAGCGAAATATCGGGACTTCCTGGCTATGGCTACACCTTC
-,TRBD1,TRBV6-1,TRBJ2-3,CASSEGQGVFNTQYF,TGTGCCAGCAGTGAGGGACAGGGGGTATTTAATACGCAGTATTTT
-,TRBD2,TRBV15,TRBJ2-3,CATSRGGAGTDTDTQYF,TGTGCCACCAGCAGAGGGGGAGCGGGGACTGACACAGATACGCAGTATTTT
-,-,TRBV11-2,TRBJ1-1,CASSLTGTFADEAFF,TGTGCCAGCAGCTTAACCGGGACTTTTGCTGATGAAGCTTTCTTT
-,TRBD1,TRBV27,TRBJ1-1,CASSTLILSGQGNTEAFF,TGTGCCAGCAGTACCCTTATATTGTCGGGACAGGGGAACACTGAAGCTTTCTTT
few,-,TRBV3-1/TRBV3-2,TRBJ1-6,CASSQERVLNSPLHF,TGTGCCAGCAGCCAAGAGCGAGTACTGAATTCACCCCTCCACTTT
-,-,TRBV5-1,TRBJ2-3,CASRNGELTDTQYF,TGCGCCAGCAGAAACGGGGAACTCACAGATACGCAGTATTTT
once,-,TRBV7-3,TRBJ1-2,CASSPGVNYGYTF,TGTGCCAGCAGCCCCGGGGTAAACTATGGCTACACCTTC
-,TRBD2,TRBV11-2,TRBJ2-7,CASSFPRGLSYEQYF,TGTGCCAGCAGCTTCCCGCGGGGACTAAGCTACGAGCAGTACTTC
-,TRBD1,TRBV28,TRBJ2-7,CASTSYPNRGYEQYF,TGTGCCAGCACCAGTTACCCCAACAGGGGTTACGAGCAGTACTTC
-,-,TRBV11-1,TRBJ2-2,CASSLVENTGELFF,TGTGCCAGCAGCTTAGTAGAGAACACCGGGGAGCTGTTTTTT
-,-,TRBV7-9,TRBJ1-3,CASSPQQRAGNTIYF,TGTGCCAGCAGCCCGCAGCAGCGGGCCGGAAACACCATATATTTT
-,-,TRBV5-1,TRBJ2-7,CASSLVTGVYEQYF,TGCGCCAGCAGCTTGGTTACGGGGGTCTACGAGCAGTACTTC
-,TRBD2,TRBV4-3,TRBJ2-4,CASSQLGLAGANIQYF,TGCGCCAGCAGCCAACTGGGACTAGCGGGTGCAAACATTCAGTACTTC
-,TRBD1,TRBV5-1,TRBJ1-1,CASSSKGTGNMNTEAFF,TGCGCCAGCAGCTCAAAAGGGACAGGCAATATGAACACTGAAGCTTTCTTT
-,-,TRBV6-5,TRBJ1-5,CASSHQATSNQPQHF,TGTGCCAGCAGCCACCAAGCGACTAGCAATCAGCCCCAGCATTTT
-,TRBD1,TRBV11-3,TRBJ1-1,CASSLGQGNTEAFF,TGTGCCAGCAGCTTAGGACAGGGGAACACTGAAGCTTTCTTT
-,TRBD2,TRBV7-3,TRBJ2-1,CASSPTSGSYNEQFF,TGTGCCAGCAGCCCGACTAGCGGGTCCTACAATGAGCAGTTCTTC
-,-,TRBV5-1,TRBJ1-1,CASSLGGAAEAFF,TGCGCCAGCAGCTTGGGGGGAGCCGCTGAAGCTTTCTTT
-,TRBD1,TRBV11-2,TRBJ2-7,CASSPLTGQGPYEQYF,TGTGCCAGCAGCCCCCTTACGGGACAGGGACCCTACGAGCAGTACTTC
-,TRBD2,TRBV9,TRBJ2-5,CASSVGPSGGPQETQYF,TGTGCCAGCAGCGTAGGGCCTAGCGGGGGCCCCCAAGAGACCCAGTACTTC
-,-,TRBV11-1,TRBJ2-2,CASSLNYGTGELFF,TGTGCCAGCAGCCTCAACTATGGGACCGGGGAGCTGTTTTTT
-,TRBD1,TRBV5-1,TRBJ2-5,CASSLDSRGHETQYF,TGCGCCAGCAGCTTGGATAGTAGGGGGCACGAGACCCAGTACTTC
-,TRBD1,TRBV4-1,TRBJ1-4,CASSQVGQGGKLFF,TGCGCCAGCAGCCAAGTTGGACAGGGCGGAAAACTGTTTTTT
few,-,TRBV11-2,TRBJ2-1,CASSWTGDSYNEQFF,TGTGCCAGCAGCTGGACTGGGGACTCCTACAATGAGCAGTTCTTC
-,TRBD1,TRBV14,TRBJ1-2,CASSNSGTGNHYGYTF,TGTGCCAGCAGCAACTCCGGGACAGGAAACCACTATGGCTACACCTTC
-,-,TRBV9,TRBJ1-1,CASSVDARGGAEAFF,TGTGCCAGCAGCGTAGACGCGCGAGGCGGTGCTGAAGCTTTCTTT
-,TRBD1,TRBV3-1/TRBV3-2,TRBJ1-6,CASSGTDNSPLHF,TGTGCCAGCAGCGGGACAGATAATTCACCCCTCCACTTT
-,-,TRBV19,TRBJ1-1,CASSDSLRLNTEAFF,TGTGCCAGTAGCGACTCGCTCCGCTTGAACACTGAAGCTTTCTTT
-,TRBD1,TRBV7-8,TRBJ2-3,CASSATDRGRGADTQYF,TGTGCCAGCAGCGCAACCGACAGGGGGCGTGGCGCAGATACGCAGTATTTT
few,-,TRBV27,TRBJ2-2,CASSWSGPGELFF,TGTGCCAGCAGTTGGTCAGGTCCCGGGGAGCTGTTTTTT
-,TRBD1,TRBV5-1,TRBJ1-3,CASSSHSTGGGNTIYF,TGCGCCAGCAGCTCCCACTCAACAGGGGGCGGAAACACCATATATTTT
-,TRBD2,TRBV5-1,TRBJ2-1,CASSFSGGAKNEQFF,TGCGCCAGCAGCTTTAGCGGGGGGGCTAAAAATGAGCAGTTCTTC
-,TRBD1,TRBV7-6,TRBJ2-2,CASSLRDRTNTGELFF,TGTGCCAGCAGCTTGAGGGACAGGACGAACACCGGGGAGCTGTTTTTT
-,-,TRBV5-1,TRBJ2-3,CASSFLTPEADTQYF,TGCGCCAGCAGCTTCCTCACCCCAGAGGCAGATACGCAGTATTTT
-,TRBD1,TRBV7-9,TRBJ1-4,CASSSNRGLEKLFF,TGTGCCAGCAGCTCCAACAGGGGGCTGGAAAAACTGTTTTTT
few,TRBD2,TRBV11-2,TRBJ2-7,CASSLGGTSYNEQYF,TGTGCCAGCAGCTTAGGGGGGACTAGCTACAACGAGCAGTACTTC
-,TRBD2,TRBV4-1,TRBJ2-5,CASSQGGGETQYF,TGCGCCAGCAGCCAAGGGGGGGGAGAGACCCAGTACTTC
-,-,TRBV6-1,TRBJ1-1,CASSEVRGHGEAFF,TGTGCCAGCAGTGAAGTCAGGGGACACGGTGAAGCTTTCTTT
-,-,TRBV7-2,TRBJ2-4,CASSFETANIQYF,TGTGCCAGCAGCTTCGAGACAGCAAACATTCAGTACTTC
-,-,TRBV5-1,TRBJ1-1,CASSLGSGTEAFF,TGCGCCAGCAGCTTGGGATCGGGTACTGAAGCTTTCTTT